This T cell receptor beta chain was documented in a study of T-cell reconstitution after alpha-beta-depleted transplantation in children. This sample's TCRbeta library carried unique molecular identifier barcodes. One entry per CDR3 protein results from TCRdb running MiXCR on the PCR reads. The sample yields 380,000 or so distinct CDR3 sequences, 13% seen once. This CDR3 has 14 residues. Germline lookup yields CDR1 MDHEN and CDR2 SYDVKM. V was pared by 4 bases and J by 7 bases, with 5 bases of the junction left unmatched. The material was PBMCs, obtained from the stem cell graft. The TCR comes from a human donor who donated a stem cell graft to a child with Fanconi anemia. The rearrangement joins TRBV28 to TRBJ1-4; 8 bases line up with TRBD1. CDR3 bases: TGTGCCAGCAGTTCAGGGGGCAACCCTGAAAAACTGTTTTTT. Protein: CASSSGGNPEKLFF.